This entry concerns a single T cell receptor beta chain. The data are from a study of shared clonotypes between healthy human individuals. The CDR3 covers 15 residues. V lost 1 base, J lost 9 bases, and 10 bases stayed unmatched. Germline V CDR1 and CDR2: LGHNA, YSLEER. DNA at 200 ng, 30,000 or so T cell genomes, went into sorted-subset replicate PCRs. Clones were read by immunoSEQ multiplex PCR, and TCRdb kept only the in-frame ones, dropping some. The sample carries a few million clones, nearly 97% recorded once. This chain joins TRBV4-3 and TRBJ2-5, with 8 bases identical to TRBD1. Sequencing was done on a sample of naive CD4+ T cells sorted from blood. Subset specified: CD45RA+ positively selected. This TCR was sampled from a man between 18 and 35 years old in good health. The CDR3 DNA reads TGCGCCAGCAGCCAAGTGACAGGGGCCGCTGAGTCCCAGTACTTC. Translating it yields CASSQVTGAAESQYF.